The clone carrying this TCR beta chain was seen more than once but under ten times. What it recognizes is unknown. CDR3 length: 13 amino acids. The germline CDR1 and CDR2 sequences are LNHDA and SQIVND (reference sequence). Trimming took 7 bases from V and 7 from J, leaving 16 bases between them. Donors showed nominal health when sampled, although they likely had unrecorded immune exposures. This sample is part of a study of cytomegalovirus exposure and HLA in healthy donors. Study information: Earlier findings included 100 million to 130 million unique TCR beta sequences obtained from about 179 million T cells.

The PCR used 60 Vbeta and 13 Jbeta primers. TCRdb's copy holds only in-frame clones and misses some; the assay was immunoSEQ multiplex PCR. This sample yields tens of thousands of clones, of which 76% are seen a single time; approximately 1.5% belongs to the top ten. Study-level results: An ancestry cluster, one associated with Asian ancestry, reportedly showed fewer N-insertions than the roughly 700-donor mean in a later analysis. A classifier reportedly called cytomegalovirus status with high sensitivity and specificity.

The clonotype was recovered from a male donor in good health and CMV-seronegative. Sequenced input: PBMCs. This chain joins TRBV19 and TRBJ2-5; TRBD2 is a possible D gene (7 bases). Written as DNA, the CDR3 is TGTGCCAGTATGGTACGGGGGGCAGGGACCCAGTACTTC. Its protein product is CASMVRGAGTQYF.